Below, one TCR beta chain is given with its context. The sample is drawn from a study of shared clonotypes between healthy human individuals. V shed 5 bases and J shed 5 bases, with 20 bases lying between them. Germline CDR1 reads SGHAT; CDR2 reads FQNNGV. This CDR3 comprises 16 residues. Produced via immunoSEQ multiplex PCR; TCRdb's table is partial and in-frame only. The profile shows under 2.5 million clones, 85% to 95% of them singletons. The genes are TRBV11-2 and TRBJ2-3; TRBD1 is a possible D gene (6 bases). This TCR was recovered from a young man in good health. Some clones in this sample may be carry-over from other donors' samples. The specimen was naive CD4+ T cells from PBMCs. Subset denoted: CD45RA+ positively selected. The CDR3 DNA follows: TGTGCCAGCAGCCTTTCACAGGGCACTTTGAAAGATACGCAGTATTTT. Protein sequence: CASSLSQGTLKDTQYF.